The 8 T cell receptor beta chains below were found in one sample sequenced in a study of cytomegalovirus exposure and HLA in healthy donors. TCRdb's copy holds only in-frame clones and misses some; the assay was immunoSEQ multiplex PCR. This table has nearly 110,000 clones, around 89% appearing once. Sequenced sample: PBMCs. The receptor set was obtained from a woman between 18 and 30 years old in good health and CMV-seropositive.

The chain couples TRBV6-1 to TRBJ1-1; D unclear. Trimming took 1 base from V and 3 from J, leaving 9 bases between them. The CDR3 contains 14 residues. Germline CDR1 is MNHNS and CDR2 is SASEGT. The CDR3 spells CASSEGSDYTEAFF. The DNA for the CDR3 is TGTGCCAGCAGTGAAGGGTCAGATTACACTGAAGCTTTCTTT.

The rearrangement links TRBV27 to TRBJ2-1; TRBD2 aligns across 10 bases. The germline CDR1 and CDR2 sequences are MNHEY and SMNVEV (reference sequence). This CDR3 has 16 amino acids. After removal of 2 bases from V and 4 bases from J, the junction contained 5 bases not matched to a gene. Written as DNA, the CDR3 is TGTGCCAGCAGTTTAGTGGCTAGCGGGGGATACAATGAGCAGTTCTTC. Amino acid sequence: CASSLVASGGYNEQFF.

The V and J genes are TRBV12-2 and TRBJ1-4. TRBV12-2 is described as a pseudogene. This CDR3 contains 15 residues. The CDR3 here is CASRLVGGGDEKLFF. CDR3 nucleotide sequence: TGTGCAAGTCGCTTAGTCGGGGGAGGGGATGAAAAACTGTTTTTT.

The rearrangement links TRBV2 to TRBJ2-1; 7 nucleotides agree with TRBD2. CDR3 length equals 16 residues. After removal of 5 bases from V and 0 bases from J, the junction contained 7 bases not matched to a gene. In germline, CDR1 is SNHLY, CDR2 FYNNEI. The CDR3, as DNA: TGTGCCAGCAGTACACTAAGCGGGACCTCCTACAATGAGCAGTTCTTC. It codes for CASSTLSGTSYNEQFF.

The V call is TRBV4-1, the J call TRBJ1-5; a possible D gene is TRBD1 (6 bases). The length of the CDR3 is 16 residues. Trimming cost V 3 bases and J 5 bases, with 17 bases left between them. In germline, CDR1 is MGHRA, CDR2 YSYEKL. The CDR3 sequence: CASSHETDSRHQPQHF. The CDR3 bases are TGCGCCAGCAGCCATGAGACGGACAGCCGTCATCAGCCCCAGCATTTT.

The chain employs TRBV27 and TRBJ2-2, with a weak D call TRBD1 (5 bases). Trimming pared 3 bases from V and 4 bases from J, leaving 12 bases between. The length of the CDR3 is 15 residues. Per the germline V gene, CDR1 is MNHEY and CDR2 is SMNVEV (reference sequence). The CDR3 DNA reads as TGTGCCAGCAGTTTGCGAAGGGGATTCACCGGGGAGCTGTTTTTT. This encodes CASSLRRGFTGELFF.

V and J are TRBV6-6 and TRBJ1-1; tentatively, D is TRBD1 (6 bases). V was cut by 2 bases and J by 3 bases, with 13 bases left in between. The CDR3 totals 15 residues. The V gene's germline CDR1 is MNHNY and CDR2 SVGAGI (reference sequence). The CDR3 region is CASSYGGKGDTEAFF. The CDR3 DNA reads TGTGCCAGCAGTTACGGGGGCAAAGGAGACACTGAAGCTTTCTTT.

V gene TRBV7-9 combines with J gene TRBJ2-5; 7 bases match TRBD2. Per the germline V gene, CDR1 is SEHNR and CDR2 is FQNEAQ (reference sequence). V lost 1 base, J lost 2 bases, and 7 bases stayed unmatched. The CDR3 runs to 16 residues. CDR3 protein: CASSLVKGGVQETQYF. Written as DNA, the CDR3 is TGTGCCAGCAGCTTAGTTAAGGGAGGGGTTCAAGAGACCCAGTACTTC.